The entry below describes one T cell receptor (beta chain). Its antigen remains unknown. TCRdb used MiXCR to reprocess the reads, holding one entry per CDR3 protein. The repertoire holds 650,000 to 900,000 distinct CDR3 sequences, with around a third as singletons. CDR3 size: 15 residues. V trimming: 5 bases; J trimming: 6 bases; junction bases outside the gene matches: 9. These data are taken from a study of T cell repertoires in cytomegalovirus infection. Turning to the study itself: Both recently identified HLA-C-restricted and well-studied HLA-B-restricted CMV epitopes were used in the study. It was the public TCR beta signatures that indicated both CMV infection and matching HLA type.

Notes on the study in general: Dominant in the ex vivo response were TCR beta clonotypes restricted by HLA-C and specific for CMV. Cumulative frequency (of public TCR beta family members) identified carriers of CMV plus the relevant HLA.

The chain employs TRBV12-3 or TRBV12-4 and TRBJ1-5; 8 bases match TRBD1. Sequencing was performed on cultured CD8+ T cells from PBMCs, taken from culture after CMV antigen stimulation. This sequence was found in a human donor in good health (CMV status not recorded). Some clones in this sample may be carry-over from other donors' samples. The CDR3 sequence: CASSVGQGYFQPQHF. CDR3 nucleotide sequence: TGTGCCAGCAGTGTAGGACAGGGTTATTTTCAGCCCCAGCATTTT.